This T cell receptor beta chain was sequenced during a study of blood T cell repertoires in COVID-19. Turning to the study itself: PBMCs, B-cell-depleted T cells, or T cells provided the cDNA or gDNA that made up the material.

In the authors' workflow: Estimation of nucleated cell counts was performed using reference gene primer amplification. Libraries were prepared by immunoSEQ multiplex PCR; TCRdb keeps only in-frame clonotypes and omits some of them. V and J calls and clone size are those listed in that table; D and trimming were worked out from the DNA. This sample has approximately 500,000 clones, with about 89% found just once. This CDR3 contains 17 residues. With 5 bases removed from V and 3 bases from J, the gap between germline ends came to 22 bases. Germline V CDR1 and CDR2: MNHNY, SVGAGI (reference sequence). This clonotype was sampled from a woman aged 50 to 60 with COVID-19, enrolled during active disease. The specimen was peripheral blood. J is TRBJ1-1 and V is TRBV6-6, with D perhaps TRBD1 (6 bases). This chain's CDR3 is CASSPPGQLARDTEAFF. The CDR3 nucleotides read TGTGCCAGCAGTCCACCGGGACAATTGGCGAGAGACACTGAAGCTTTCTTT.